Each of the 18 T cell receptor beta chains below was sequenced from the same sample in a study of Ad26.COV2.S vaccination and SARS-CoV-2 variants. The treatment here: around 19 received Ad26.COV2.S at low or high dose, single or two shots; about 5 received placebo; per-sample allocation not given. The study sampled participants on day 63 after the first vaccine or placebo injection. The assay was immunoSEQ multiplex PCR, and TCRdb's table has in-frame clones only and misses some. The profile shows hundreds of thousands of clones, more than 70% of them singletons. Specimen: peripheral blood, collected in a trial of Ad26.COV2.S vaccine versus placebo. These receptors all stem from a person between 18 and 59 years old who received the Ad26.COV2.S COVID-19 vaccine or a placebo.

The J gene is TRBJ1-4, the V gene TRBV30, with D tentatively TRBD1 (5 bases). The CDR3 is 15 residues long. The V gene's germline CDR1 is GTSNPN and CDR2 SVGIG (reference sequence). V lost 3 bases and J 0 bases, leaving 11 bases between the germline ends. DNA of the CDR3: TGTGCCTGGAGGGCAGGGAAAGCAACTAATGAAAAACTGTTTTTT. Amino acids: CAWRAGKATNEKLFF.

The chain uses TRBV19 and TRBJ2-1; D tentatively reads TRBD1 or TRBD2 (5 bases each). Germline V gene sequence: CDR1 LNHDA, CDR2 SQIVND (reference sequence). The CDR3 totals 14 residues. The V end was cut by 4 bases, the J end by 1 base, with 8 bases between. CDR3 in DNA: TGTGCCAGTAGTAGGGACGGTTCCTACAATGAGCAGTTCTTC. Translation: CASSRDGSYNEQFF.

This clone was recorded only once. The rearrangement joins TRBV4-1 to TRBJ2-1; no reliable D call. Per germline, CDR1 MGHRA and CDR2 YSYEKL. The ends were cut back, 1 base at V and 5 bases at J, with 15 bases in the middle. This CDR3 is 16 amino acids long. The CDR3 nucleotides are TGCGCCAGCAGCCAAGTCTCGAGTCGGCCTAACAATGAGCAGTTCTTC. Protein sequence: CASSQVSSRPNNEQFF.

The chain uses TRBV4-2 and TRBJ2-1; 14 bases agree with TRBD2. Germline V gene sequence: CDR1 LGHNA, CDR2 YNFKEQ. V gave up 4 bases and J gave up 9 bases; unmatched junction bases: 8. CDR3 size: 16 residues. The CDR3, as DNA: TGTGCCAGCAGCCTCGGGACTAGCGGGGGTATCGGTGAGCAGTTCTTC. Protein product: CASSLGTSGGIGEQFF.

J is TRBJ1-3 and V is TRBV7-9, with 8 bases aligning to TRBD1. J gave up 0 bases and V 4 bases, and 5 bases lay outside the gene matches. CDR1 and CDR2 from the germline V gene are SEHNR and FQNEAQ (reference sequence). CDR3 length: 16 residues. The CDR3 sequence is CASSSWTGLSGNTIYF. CDR3 bases: TGTGCCAGCAGCTCATGGACAGGGCTCTCTGGAAACACCATATATTTT.

This chain's CDR3 is CASSPGQENSYEQYF. CDR3 DNA sequence: TGTGCCAGCTCACCAGGACAGGAAAACTCCTACGAGCAGTACTTC. This sequence joins TRBV18 and TRBJ2-7; 7 bases fit TRBD1. Germline V gene lookup returns CDR1 KGHSH and CDR2 LQKENI. The length of the CDR3 is 15 residues. The J segment lost 0 bases and the V segment lost 2 bases, leaving 4 bases of the junction unmatched. The whole variable domain, remainder taken from reference TRBV18 and TRBJ2-7, is NAGVMQNPRHLVRRRGQEARLRCSPMKGHSHVYWYRQLPEEGLKFMVYLQKENIIDESGMPKERFSAEFPKEGPSILRIQQVVRGDSAAYFCASSPGQENSYEQYFGPGTRLTVT.

The genes are TRBV18 and TRBJ2-7; 10 bases map to TRBD2. Germline lookup yields CDR1 KGHSH and CDR2 LQKENI. J lost 4 bases, V lost 6 bases, and 15 bases had no gene match. CDR3 length: 17 residues. In nucleotides, the CDR3 is TGTGCCAGCTCGGGACGGACTAGCGGATACCAAGGTTACGAGCAGTACTTC. Its translation is CASSGRTSGYQGYEQYF. Full variable domain (missing parts from reference TRBV18 and TRBJ2-7): NAGVMQNPRHLVRRRGQEARLRCSPMKGHSHVYWYRQLPEEGLKFMVYLQKENIIDESGMPKERFSAEFPKEGPSILRIQQVVRGDSAAYFCASSGRTSGYQGYEQYFGPGTRLTVT.

This clone occurred once. This chain links TRBV6-1 with TRBJ1-2, with a weak D call TRBD1 (5 bases). The V gene lost 0 bases and the J gene lost 4 bases, with 12 bases spanning the gap. CDR3 length equals 15 residues. Germline lookup yields CDR1 MNHNS and CDR2 SASEGT. CDR3 region: CASSEARGRFYGYTF. The CDR3 DNA follows: TGTGCCAGCAGTGAAGCGCGGGGCAGATTCTATGGCTACACCTTC.

The V gene is TRBV7-2, the J gene TRBJ2-2; 15 nucleotides line up with TRBD2. Losses at the gene ends were 4 bases for V and 4 bases for J; bases not matched to a gene: 10. The germline gives CDR1 SGHTA, CDR2 FQGNSA. The CDR3 consists of 19 residues. CDR3 DNA: TGTGCCAGCAGCTGGAAAATTGGGACTAGCGGGGGGAGCACCGGGGAGCTGTTTTTT. Amino acid sequence: CASSWKIGTSGGSTGELFF.

The chain combines TRBV5-6 with TRBJ2-3, with 10 bases that match TRBD2. The CDR3 totals 15 residues. The V segment lost 2 bases and the J segment 5 bases; nucleotides outside the gene matches: 5. The germline gives CDR1 SGHDT, CDR2 YYEEEE. CDR3: CASSFSSGGVDTQYF. CDR3 DNA: TGTGCCAGCAGCTTCTCCAGCGGGGGGGTAGATACGCAGTATTTT.

V is TRBV21-1 and J is TRBJ2-2; the table's D call, TRBD1, has no DNA check behind it. TRBV21-1 is tagged as a pseudogene. This CDR3 region has 15 residues. The CDR3 DNA reads TGTGCCAGCAGCATCGGACAGGGTAAAATCGGGGAGCTGTTTTTT. Translated, it gives CASSIGQGKIGELFF.

V gene TRBV4-3 combines with J gene TRBJ1-6; D unclear. CDR1 and CDR2 (germline): LGHNA, YSLEER. Between the trimmed V and J ends, which lost 1 base and 9 bases, there was a span of 7 bases. This CDR3 has 13 residues. The CDR3 nucleotides are TGCGCCAGCAGCCAAGCGGGCGGTTCACCCCTCCACTTT. Translating gives CASSQAGGSPLHF.

The V and J genes are TRBV6-5 and TRBJ1-6; 8 positions match TRBD1. The CDR3 runs 15 residues. The germline V gene has CDR1 MNHEY and CDR2 SVGAGI. V gave up 10 bases and J gave up 1 base; unmatched junction bases: 6. CDR3: CATGQGGSYNSPLHF. Here the CDR3 DNA reads TGTGCCACAGGACAGGGTGGTTCCTATAATTCACCCCTCCACTTT.

With regard to this clone: Other DNA sequences within the sample encode an identical CDR3. The genes are TRBV3-1 (or the pseudogene TRBV3-2) and TRBJ2-4, with D hard to call. Per the germline V gene, CDR1 is LGHDT and CDR2 is YNNKEL (reference sequence). CDR3 length: 14 amino acids. V lost 1 base and J 0 bases, leaving 4 bases between the germline ends. The CDR3 coding sequence is TGTGCCAGCAGCCAAGGAGGAGCCAAAAACATTCAGTACTTC. Residues: CASSQGGAKNIQYF.

The V and J genes are TRBV24-1 and TRBJ2-2, with 9 bases identical to TRBD1. CDR1 is KGHDR and CDR2 is SFDVKD in the germline V gene. The CDR3 is 16 residues long. V shed 1 base and J 5 bases; nucleotides not matched to a gene: 4. The CDR3 sequence is CATSDLQGQGTGELFF. The CDR3 DNA is TGTGCCACCAGTGATTTACAGGGACAGGGTACCGGGGAGCTGTTTTTT.

The chain has TRBV18 and TRBJ2-7; 8 bases line up with TRBD1. This CDR3 comprises 15 residues. The J segment lost 1 base and the V segment lost 6 bases, leaving 8 bases of the junction unmatched. The germline V gene encodes CDR1 KGHSH and CDR2 LQKENI. The CDR3 region has the DNA TGTGCCAGCTCGTCCGACAGGGGATATTCCTACGAGCAGTACTTC. Amino acids: CASSSDRGYSYEQYF. The whole variable domain, filled in from reference TRBV18 and TRBJ2-7, reads NAGVMQNPRHLVRRRGQEARLRCSPMKGHSHVYWYRQLPEEGLKFMVYLQKENIIDESGMPKERFSAEFPKEGPSILRIQQVVRGDSAAYFCASSSDRGYSYEQYFGPGTRLTVT.

The V gene is TRBV27, the J gene TRBJ1-3; D remains unclear. The CDR3 length is 13 residues. In germline, CDR1 is MNHEY, CDR2 SMNVEV (reference sequence). Trimming pared 5 bases from V and 0 bases from J, leaving 5 bases between. CDR3 protein: CASSPASGNTIYF. The CDR3 DNA is TGTGCCAGCAGTCCTGCCTCTGGAAACACCATATATTTT.

The chain couples TRBV7-2 to TRBJ1-4, with D hard to call. Germline V gives CDR1 SGHTA, CDR2 FQGNSA. Trimming removed 2 bases at V and 0 bases at J, with 4 bases between. The CDR3 extends over 14 amino acids. The DNA for the CDR3 is TGTGCCAGCAGCTTACAAGCAACTAATGAAAAACTGTTTTTT. This sequence encodes CASSLQATNEKLFF. The complete variable domain, with remaining parts taken from reference TRBV7-2 and TRBJ1-4, reads GAGVSQSPSNKVTEKGKDVELRCDPISGHTALYWYRQSLGQGLEFLIYFQGNSAPDKSGLPSDRFSAERTGGSVSTLTIQRTQQEDSAVYLCASSLQATNEKLFFGSGTQLSVL.